This is a list of T cell receptor beta chains from one sample in a study of technical replicates of blood from several donors. Sequencing was performed with immunoSEQ multiplex PCR; in TCRdb, only in-frame clones are kept and a portion is missing. This sample yields around 57,000 clones, of which 97% are seen a single time; 0.15% to 0.25% belongs to the top ten. Material: T cells isolated from PBMCs. All receptors come from a human donor in good health. CDR3s include the opening cysteine and the closing phenylalanine or tryptophan. A D gene is named only where the DNA matches it firmly. Clone size is given for some rows only: seen once, a few or many times, or a class if the clone is expanded.

abundance: -; j_gene: TRBJ1-1; d_gene: -; v_gene: TRBV5-1; CDR3nt: TGCGCCAGCTCCCACCGACAGATGAACACTGAAGCTTTCTTT; CDR3aa: CASSHRQMNTEAFF
abundance: -; j_gene: TRBJ1-5; d_gene: -; v_gene: TRBV2; CDR3nt: TGTGCCAGCAGTGGTGGGGCGTCTTATAGCAATCAGCCCCAGCATTTT; CDR3aa: CASSGGASYSNQPQHF
abundance: once; j_gene: TRBJ1-6; d_gene: -; v_gene: TRBV4-1; CDR3nt: TGCGCCAGCAGCCCTCTCGACATTATCTCCTATAATTCACCCCTCCACTTT; CDR3aa: CASSPLDIISYNSPLHF
abundance: -; j_gene: TRBJ2-7; d_gene: TRBD2; v_gene: TRBV4-1; CDR3nt: TGCGCCAGCAGCCAAGGGGGACTAGCGGAATACTACGAGCAGTACTTC; CDR3aa: CASSQGGLAEYYEQYF
abundance: -; j_gene: TRBJ2-1; d_gene: TRBD2; v_gene: TRBV6-5; CDR3nt: TGTGCCAGCAGTTACTCGGGGGCTAGCGGGGTCTATGAGCAGTTCTTC; CDR3aa: CASSYSGASGVYEQFF
abundance: once; j_gene: TRBJ2-7; d_gene: -; v_gene: TRBV28; CDR3nt: TGTGCCAGCAGTTTAGGCTCTTCACCCTACGAGCAGTACTTC; CDR3aa: CASSLGSSPYEQYF
abundance: -; j_gene: TRBJ2-6; d_gene: TRBD1; v_gene: TRBV2; CDR3nt: TGTGCCAGCAGTGAATCAAGGGACAGGGTAGGGGCCAACGTCCTGACTTTC; CDR3aa: CASSESRDRVGANVLTF
abundance: -; j_gene: TRBJ1-6; d_gene: -; v_gene: TRBV19; CDR3nt: TGTGCCAGTAATCCTCTCCGGGGAACGGCTAATTCACCCCTCCACTTT; CDR3aa: CASNPLRGTANSPLHF
abundance: -; j_gene: TRBJ2-6; d_gene: -; v_gene: TRBV11-3; CDR3nt: TGTGCCAGCAGCTTAACCAGGGACACCTCTGGGGCCAACGTCCTGACTTTC; CDR3aa: CASSLTRDTSGANVLTF
abundance: -; j_gene: TRBJ2-5; d_gene: -; v_gene: TRBV25-1; CDR3nt: TGTGCCAGCAGCAGGTTATTTCAAGAGACCCAGTACTTC; CDR3aa: CASSRLFQETQYF
abundance: -; j_gene: TRBJ1-1; d_gene: -; v_gene: TRBV15; CDR3nt: TGTGCCACCAGCAGAGAAGCGAACACTGAAGCTTTCTTT; CDR3aa: CATSREANTEAFF
abundance: -; j_gene: TRBJ2-5; d_gene: TRBD2; v_gene: TRBV6-4; CDR3nt: TGTGCCAGCAGTGACGGGGCTAGCGGGGGCGAACAAGAGACCCAGTACTTC; CDR3aa: CASSDGASGGEQETQYF
abundance: -; j_gene: TRBJ2-1; d_gene: -; v_gene: TRBV29-1; CDR3nt: TGCAGCCACGCGGGGACAGTAGTGGATGAGCAGTTCTTC; CDR3aa: CSHAGTVVDEQFF
abundance: -; j_gene: TRBJ1-1; d_gene: TRBD1; v_gene: TRBV11-3; CDR3nt: TGTGCCAGCAGCTTAGATCGATACAGGGGGCAAGCGGATGAAGCTTTCTTT; CDR3aa: CASSLDRYRGQADEAFF
abundance: -; j_gene: TRBJ2-2; d_gene: -; v_gene: TRBV2; CDR3nt: TGTGCCAGCAGATTGTATGTTACCGGGGAGCTGTTTTTT; CDR3aa: CASRLYVTGELFF
abundance: -; j_gene: TRBJ1-5; d_gene: TRBD1; v_gene: TRBV30; CDR3nt: TGTGCCTGGAGTGCGACAGGGGGCACTCAGCCCCAGCATTTT; CDR3aa: CAWSATGGTQPQHF
abundance: -; j_gene: TRBJ2-5; d_gene: TRBD2; v_gene: TRBV2; CDR3nt: TGTGCCAGCTGTCAAGCGGGGGGTTTCTACCAAGAGACCCAGTACTTC; CDR3aa: CASCQAGGFYQETQYF
abundance: -; j_gene: TRBJ2-5; d_gene: TRBD2; v_gene: TRBV7-6; CDR3nt: TGTGCCAGCAGCTCCTCTGCGGGGGGGCTGGAGACCCAGTACTTC; CDR3aa: CASSSSAGGLETQYF
abundance: -; j_gene: TRBJ2-7; d_gene: -; v_gene: TRBV4-1; CDR3nt: TGCGCCAGCAGCCAGTTCGGTCCAGCAGGGGATACCTACGAGCAGTACTTC; CDR3aa: CASSQFGPAGDTYEQYF
abundance: -; j_gene: TRBJ1-4; d_gene: -; v_gene: TRBV11-3; CDR3nt: TGTGCCAGCAAGGGACCGCCGGGGGATGAAAAACTGTTTTTT; CDR3aa: CASKGPPGDEKLFF
abundance: -; j_gene: TRBJ1-5; d_gene: TRBD1; v_gene: TRBV5-5; CDR3nt: TGTGCCAGCTCCTTGTGGACAGGTCCGCTTAACGGCAATCAGCCCCAGCATTTT; CDR3aa: CASSLWTGPLNGNQPQHF
abundance: -; j_gene: TRBJ1-1; d_gene: -; v_gene: TRBV2; CDR3nt: TGTGCCAGCAGTGAAGAGAACATGAACACTGAAGCTTTCTTT; CDR3aa: CASSEENMNTEAFF
abundance: -; j_gene: TRBJ1-1; d_gene: -; v_gene: TRBV28; CDR3nt: TGTGCCAACCACGCTGCGTCGGAGGGCCACACCACTGAAGCTTTCTTT; CDR3aa: CANHAASEGHTTEAFF
abundance: -; j_gene: TRBJ1-1; d_gene: TRBD1; v_gene: TRBV6-5; CDR3nt: TGTGCCAGCAGAGTCCCAGGGGGTAAGGATACTGAAGCTTTCTTT; CDR3aa: CASRVPGGKDTEAFF
abundance: -; j_gene: TRBJ2-3; d_gene: TRBD1; v_gene: TRBV6-5; CDR3nt: TGTGCCAGCAGTCTAAGACAGGGGGGCACAGATACGCAGTATTTT; CDR3aa: CASSLRQGGTDTQYF
abundance: -; j_gene: TRBJ1-2; d_gene: TRBD1; v_gene: TRBV5-1; CDR3nt: TGCGCCAGCCGAAAGCGACCGGGACAGGGGGACGGCTACACCTTC; CDR3aa: CASRKRPGQGDGYTF
abundance: -; j_gene: TRBJ2-7; d_gene: TRBD1; v_gene: TRBV4-2; CDR3nt: TGTGCCAGCAGCCAAGATCGACAGGGCGGGGAGCAGTACTTC; CDR3aa: CASSQDRQGGEQYF
abundance: -; j_gene: TRBJ1-2; d_gene: -; v_gene: TRBV6-5; CDR3nt: TGTGCCAGCAGTTACTCGGGCAGGGGAGGGTATGGCTACACCTTC; CDR3aa: CASSYSGRGGYGYTF
abundance: -; j_gene: TRBJ2-7; d_gene: TRBD1; v_gene: TRBV5-1; CDR3nt: TGCGCCAGCAGCTTGGAGGTGACAGGGGGGTACGAGCAGTACTTC; CDR3aa: CASSLEVTGGYEQYF
abundance: -; j_gene: TRBJ1-2; d_gene: -; v_gene: TRBV28; CDR3nt: TGTGCCAGCAGTTTCCCAGGGATTGGAGGCTACACCTTC; CDR3aa: CASSFPGIGGYTF
abundance: -; j_gene: TRBJ1-1; d_gene: -; v_gene: TRBV25-1; CDR3nt: TGTGCCAGCACTACGACGGGAGGCACTGAAGCTTTCTTT; CDR3aa: CASTTTGGTEAFF
abundance: -; j_gene: TRBJ2-5; d_gene: -; v_gene: TRBV7-3; CDR3nt: TGTGCCAGCAGCTTAGAGAATCGTCAAGAGACCCAGTACTTC; CDR3aa: CASSLENRQETQYF
abundance: -; j_gene: TRBJ2-1; d_gene: TRBD2; v_gene: TRBV30; CDR3nt: TGTGCCTGGAGAGAAAGCGGGACGTACAATGAGCAGTTCTTC; CDR3aa: CAWRESGTYNEQFF
abundance: -; j_gene: TRBJ2-7; d_gene: TRBD2; v_gene: TRBV7-6; CDR3nt: TGTGCCAGCAGCTCATACCTTACTAGCGGGAGTAAGGGCTACGAGCAGTACTTC; CDR3aa: CASSSYLTSGSKGYEQYF
abundance: -; j_gene: TRBJ1-4; d_gene: -; v_gene: TRBV19; CDR3nt: TGTGCCAGTTCACCAATTGACCGGAGGCTGTTTTTT; CDR3aa: CASSPIDRRLFF
abundance: -; j_gene: TRBJ1-1; d_gene: -; v_gene: TRBV18; CDR3nt: TGTGCCAGCTCACCCGACGGGGGGGGAGCGAACACTGAAGCTTTCTTT; CDR3aa: CASSPDGGGANTEAFF
abundance: -; j_gene: TRBJ1-3; d_gene: TRBD1; v_gene: TRBV7-8; CDR3nt: TGTGCCAGCAGCTTACAGGACAGGTCTGCTGGAAACACCATATATTTT; CDR3aa: CASSLQDRSAGNTIYF
abundance: once; j_gene: TRBJ1-1; d_gene: TRBD1; v_gene: TRBV5-1; CDR3nt: TGCGCCAGCAGCTGGGGACAGGGAATTGAAGCTTTCTTT; CDR3aa: CASSWGQGIEAFF
abundance: -; j_gene: TRBJ2-2; d_gene: TRBD2; v_gene: TRBV10-1; CDR3nt: TGCGCCAGCAGCCAGCTTAGCGGGCGCGATCCCGGGGAGCTGTTTTTT; CDR3aa: CASSQLSGRDPGELFF
abundance: -; j_gene: TRBJ1-1; d_gene: TRBD1; v_gene: TRBV20-1; CDR3nt: TGCAGTGCTATCAGGGGGATTGAAGCTTTCTTT; CDR3aa: CSAIRGIEAFF
abundance: -; j_gene: TRBJ1-2; d_gene: -; v_gene: TRBV13; CDR3nt: TGTGCCAGCAGCGGCGGGGGGTTGGGGGGCTACACCTTC; CDR3aa: CASSGGGLGGYTF
abundance: -; j_gene: TRBJ2-3; d_gene: -; v_gene: TRBV7-2; CDR3nt: TGTGCCAGCAGCTTCCCAACTAGCAGTCGCACAGATACGCAGTATTTT; CDR3aa: CASSFPTSSRTDTQYF
abundance: once; j_gene: TRBJ2-7; d_gene: -; v_gene: TRBV7-9; CDR3nt: TGTGCCAGCAGCCCTCCCGGCTACGAGCAGTACTTC; CDR3aa: CASSPPGYEQYF
abundance: -; j_gene: TRBJ2-3; d_gene: -; v_gene: TRBV2; CDR3nt: TGTGCCAGCAGTGAAGGTCCCCGAGGAGATACGCAGTATTTT; CDR3aa: CASSEGPRGDTQYF
abundance: -; j_gene: TRBJ2-3; d_gene: TRBD1; v_gene: TRBV4-1; CDR3nt: TGCGCCAGCAGCCAAAGACAGGGATTGGCAGATACGCAGTATTTT; CDR3aa: CASSQRQGLADTQYF
abundance: -; j_gene: TRBJ2-6; d_gene: TRBD1; v_gene: TRBV2; CDR3nt: TGTGCCAGCAGCGACGACAGGGGGCCCTCTGGGGCCAACGTCCTGACTTTC; CDR3aa: CASSDDRGPSGANVLTF